The next 8 T cell receptor beta chains were all read from a single sample in a study of cytomegalovirus exposure and HLA in healthy donors. Primers: 60 Vbeta forward and 13 Jbeta reverse. Assay used: immunoSEQ multiplex PCR; TCRdb lists only in-frame clones, some missing. The sample lists about 150,000 clones; under 85% were seen once. Source material: PBMCs. Source of these receptors: a woman in her twenties or thirties in good health and CMV-seronegative.

The rearrangement joins TRBV6-5 to TRBJ2-7; D uncertain. Germline V gives CDR1 MNHEY, CDR2 SVGAGI. The V and J ends lost 6 bases and 0 bases respectively, with 12 bases between them. The CDR3 length is 14 residues. CDR3 in amino acids: CASRQHVDSYEQYF. The CDR3 nucleotides are TGTGCCAGCAGACAGCACGTTGACTCCTACGAGCAGTACTTC.

The chain has TRBV20-1 and TRBJ1-1; no clear D gene. Germline-derived CDR1 and CDR2 are DFQATT and SNEGSKA (reference sequence). V was pared by 6 bases and J by 3 bases, with 5 bases between. This CDR3 contains 10 residues. The CDR3 is CSAPDTEAFF. Here the CDR3 DNA reads TGCAGTGCCCCCGACACTGAAGCTTTCTTT.

The chain carries TRBV7-3 and TRBJ2-3; D remains ambiguous. Between the trimmed V and J ends, which lost 5 bases and 0 bases, there was a span of 12 bases. Germline V CDR1 and CDR2: SGHTA, FQGTGA. The CDR3 contains 15 residues. This chain's CDR3 is CASSNPGFSTDTQYF. In DNA form, the CDR3 reads TGTGCCAGCAGCAACCCGGGTTTTAGCACAGATACGCAGTATTTT. Together with reference TRBV7-3 and TRBJ2-3, the CDR3 gives the full variable domain: GAGVSQTPSNKVTEKGKYVELRCDPISGHTALYWYRQSLGQGPEFLIYFQGTGAADDSGLPNDRFFAVRPEGSVSTLKIQRTERGDSAVYLCASSNPGFSTDTQYFGPGTRLTVL.

The rearrangement links TRBV19 to TRBJ2-1; D is uncertain. From germline, CDR1 is LNHDA and CDR2 SQIVND (reference sequence). Trimming took off 5 bases at V and 1 base at J, with 9 bases between the two ends. CDR3 length: 14 amino acids. CDR3 protein: CASSWVASYNEQFF. The CDR3 bases are TGTGCCAGTAGTTGGGTAGCATCCTACAATGAGCAGTTCTTC.

This clone showed up just a few times. The V and J genes are TRBV4-1 and TRBJ2-7; tentative D call: TRBD1 (6 bases). The CDR3 contains 16 residues. Germline values: CDR1 MGHRA, CDR2 YSYEKL. V was shortened by 0 bases and J by 0 bases, with 12 bases between the two germline ends. The CDR3 sequence: CASSQDTQGLSYEQYF. The CDR3 DNA reads as TGCGCCAGCAGCCAAGATACACAGGGCCTCTCCTACGAGCAGTACTTC.

There are a few counts of this clone. V usage is TRBV19 and J usage is TRBJ2-5, with D perhaps matching TRBD2 (5 bases). The V gene lost 3 bases and the J gene lost 5 bases, with 16 bases spanning the gap. Germline loops: CDR1 LNHDA, CDR2 SQIVND (reference sequence). The CDR3 contains 15 residues. This chain's CDR3 is CASSMRGLPLETQYF. CDR3 sequence (DNA): TGTGCCAGTAGTATGAGAGGACTCCCACTGGAGACCCAGTACTTC.

The V and J genes are TRBV29-1 and TRBJ2-3; TRBD1 aligns across 7 bases. Looked up from germline, CDR1 is SQVTM and CDR2 is ANQGSEA. This CDR3 has 12 amino acids. Trimming cost V 7 bases and J 1 base; bases outside gene matches: 2. CDR3 bases: TGCAGCGGGGACAGAGGCACAGATACGCAGTATTTT. It translates to CSGDRGTDTQYF.

This chain uses TRBV7-2 with TRBJ1-2; the D gene is possibly TRBD1 (6 bases). The length of the CDR3 is 14 residues. Germline V gene lookup returns CDR1 SGHTA and CDR2 FQGNSA. Trimming took off 4 bases at V and 4 bases at J, with 13 bases between the two ends. The CDR3 DNA follows: TGTGCCAGCAGCTCCCAGACGGACAGCTATGGCTACACCTTC. It yields the protein CASSSQTDSYGYTF.